This T cell receptor (beta chain) was recorded in a study of regulatory T cells in long-lasting Graves disease. Overall study results and limits: Persistent disease preferred TRBV28, TRBJ1-2 and TRBJ2-5; new disease, TRBV20-1 and TRBJ2-1.

Trimming left V 2 bases short and J 11 bases short, with 16 bases between. Germline CDR1 reads MNHNS; CDR2 reads SASEGT. There are 15 residues in the CDR3. In its sample, this clonotype was seen many times. Antigen: not known. Relying on iRepertoire HTBI primers and Arm-PCR of CDR3 regions, the team built TCR beta libraries. TCRdb recomputed calls from the multiplex PCR reads with MiXCR, one row per CDR3 protein. The table shows a few hundred thousand distinct CDR3 sequences, with approximately 16% occurring only once. Sample time point: newly diagnosed GD, antithyroid drugs for less than 3 months. From PBMCs, RNA was extracted and then used to make the TCR library. These data were likewise used in another study, on T cells in Graves' hyperthyroidism and ophthalmopathy. That report adds: The primer set for the first-round RT-PCR of the TCR CDR3 was HTBI. Most clonotypes that expanded in the thyroid above 0.001 also showed up in blood.

The chain carries TRBV6-1 and TRBJ1-6; no firm D call. The TCR originated in a woman under 30 with Graves disease. The sample here was peripheral blood mononuclear cells (PBMCs), taken at new diagnosis, from a patient treated with antithyroid drugs. The CDR3 protein is CASSESPRPLAPLHF. CDR3 DNA: TGTGCCAGCAGTGAATCCCCCCGACCCCTGGCACCCCTCCACTTT.